This TCR beta chain was identified in a study of CD8 T cells in Susac syndrome. Study-wide results and caveats: That the number of individuals in its TCR sequencing and HLA analysis was relatively small was acknowledged by the study.

Points on this clonotype: Antigen: not known.

Reverse transcription used about 0.45 to 1 ug RNA and random hexamers. It was immunoSEQ multiplex PCR that amplified TCR beta CDR3 across 54 Vbeta and 13 Jbeta. TCRdb processed the immunoSEQ multiplex PCR reads anew with MiXCR; each CDR3 protein has one entry. The profile covers 150,000 to 200,000 distinct CDR3 sequences, with around 93% appearing a single time and more than 0.08% taken by the ten largest. Germline V gene lookup returns CDR1 KGHSH and CDR2 LQKENI. Trimming cost V 3 bases and J 4 bases, with 15 bases left between them. The CDR3 extends over 16 amino acids. CD8+ and CD4+ T cells from blood underwent TCR beta sequencing. The TEMRA cells underwent FACS enrichment, while the CD8+ and CD4+ T cells underwent negative isolation.

Sequenced material: CD4+ T cells from PBMCs. This receptor was identified in a human donor with multiple sclerosis. The chain employs TRBV18 and TRBJ2-2; a weak D match, TRBD1 (5 bases). CDR3 coding DNA: TGTGCCAGCTCACCGCTGACAGTCGCCAGCACCGGGGAGCTGTTTTTT. It codes for CASSPLTVASTGELFF.